Each of the 31 T cell receptor beta chains below was sequenced from the same sample in a study of CD8+CD57+ T cells in acquired aplastic anemia. Genomic DNA, the template, was used for profiling of the TCR beta VDJ and CDR3. Each CDR3 protein gets one entry after TCRdb re-called the reads with MiXCR. The sample lists 400,000 to 450,000 distinct CDR3 sequences, around 68% occurring once. Sequenced material: sorted CD4+, CD8+, or CD8+CD57+ T cells (not recorded which) from PBMCs. Receptors originate from a human donor in good health, serving as a control.

This clonotype was picked up many times. V usage is TRBV29-1 and J usage is TRBJ2-3, with 12 bases that match TRBD1. Germline V lookup: CDR1 SQVTM, CDR2 ANQGSEA. J lost 3 bases, V lost 4 bases, and 5 bases had no gene match. The CDR3 covers 15 residues. CDR3: CSVAGTGGATDTQYF. CDR3 coding DNA: TGCAGCGTTGCGGGGACAGGGGGCGCGACAGATACGCAGTATTTT.

This clonotype was recorded many times. The chain joins TRBV12-3 or TRBV12-4 to TRBJ1-1, with D perhaps TRBD1 (5 bases). Trimming took 6 bases from V and 1 from J, leaving 12 bases between them. The CDR3 is 14 residues long. DNA for the CDR3: TGTGCCAGCAGCCTCCGAGGACAGAACACTGAAGCTTTCTTT. It yields the protein CASSLRGQNTEAFF.

This clonotype was recorded at least ten times. The CDR3 DNA sequence: TGTGCCAGTAGTATTCGCTTCAGTAGCTCTGGAAACACCATATATTTT. It is translated as CASSIRFSSSGNTIYF. The V gene is TRBV19, the J gene TRBJ1-3; D gene uncertain. The germline V and J ends were trimmed by 3 bases and 0 bases, with 12 bases remaining between them. The germline CDR1 and CDR2 sequences are LNHDA and SQIVND (reference sequence). The CDR3 runs to 16 residues.

This clonotype was found a few times. The V and J genes are TRBV20-1 and TRBJ1-5; D call uncertain. From germline, CDR1 is DFQATT and CDR2 SNEGSKA (reference sequence). The CDR3 length is 16 residues. Between the trimmed V and J ends, which lost 1 base and 6 bases, there was a span of 19 bases. CDR3 coding DNA: TGCAGTGCTAGAGTGGCCCCGGGAGGCCCCATTCAGCCCCAGCATTTT. It translates to CSARVAPGGPIQPQHF.

The chain links TRBV5-4 to TRBJ1-2; D perhaps matches TRBD1 (5 bases). The CDR3 totals 14 residues. CDR1 and CDR2 (germline): SGHNT, YYREEE (reference sequence). The V end lost 0 bases, the J end lost 0 bases, and 6 bases lay between the germline ends. The CDR3 loop reads CASSLETANYGYTF. The CDR3 bases are TGTGCCAGCAGCTTGGAGACAGCTAACTATGGCTACACCTTC.

This clonotype was observed a handful of times. The chain combines TRBV2 with TRBJ1-2; TRBD1 is a possible D gene (6 bases). Germline V lookup: CDR1 SNHLY, CDR2 FYNNEI. V was trimmed by 1 base and J by 9 bases, leaving 12 bases between them. The CDR3 loop spans 13 amino acids. CDR3 bases: TGTGCCAGCAGTGAAGAACAGGGCTTGAGCTACACCTTC. Translating gives CASSEEQGLSYTF.

This clonotype was recorded many times. The chain couples TRBV6-2 or TRBV6-3 to TRBJ2-1, with a possible D match to TRBD2 (5 bases). V shed 5 bases and J shed 6 bases, with 14 bases lying between them. CDR3 length: 14 amino acids. Germline CDR1 and CDR2: MNHEY and SVGEGT. The CDR3 loop reads CASSLQRVSNEQFF. The CDR3 DNA sequence: TGTGCCAGCAGTCTTCAGAGGGTTAGCAATGAGCAGTTCTTC.

In this sample, this clonotype turned up once. The DNA is left out, because the CDR3 cannot be placed on it with certainty; the CDR3 is given as TCRdb lists it. The genes are TRBV20-1 and TRBJ1-1. The CDR3 region is 11 residues in length, termini included. The germline V gene has CDR1 DFQATT and CDR2 SNEGSKA (reference sequence). CDR3 sequence reads: CSAKVAGGATF.

The chain couples TRBV29-1 to TRBJ1-1; D may be TRBD1 (5 bases). V was clipped by 6 bases and J by 0 bases, with 11 bases between them. CDR3 size: 13 residues. Per the germline V gene, CDR1 is SQVTM and CDR2 is ANQGSEA. The CDR3 DNA follows: TGCAGCGTCTTAACGACAGTGAACACTGAAGCTTTCTTT. This sequence encodes CSVLTTVNTEAFF. Together with reference TRBV29-1 and TRBJ1-1, the CDR3 gives the full variable domain: SAVISQKPSRDICQRGTSLTIQCQVDSQVTMMFWYRQQPGQSLTLIATANQGSEATYESGFVIDKFPISRPNLTFSTLTVSNMSPEDSSIYLCSVLTTVNTEAFFGQGTRLTVV.

Points on this clonotype: The junction does not match germline at one end; this may be a read error. The CDR3 DNA reads as TGTGCCAGCAGCGGAGATGGAAACAACATATATCAGGGATTC. This codes for CASSGDGNNIYQGF. This sequence joins TRBV7-6 and TRBJ2-7; tentative D call: TRBD1 (5 bases). Germline values: CDR1 SGHVS, CDR2 FNYEAQ. CDR3 length: 14 amino acids. The variable domain in full, completed from reference TRBV7-6 and TRBJ2-7, reads GAGVSQSPRYKVTKRGQDVALRCDPISGHVSLYWYRQALGQGPEFLTYFNYEAQQDKSGLPNDRFSAERPEGSISTLTIQRTEQRDSAMYRCASSGDGNNIYQGFGPGTRLTVT.

This clonotype was recorded at least ten times. The chain carries TRBV20-1 and TRBJ2-1; 7 nucleotides line up with TRBD2. The CDR3 runs 15 residues. With 4 bases clipped from V and 0 bases from J, the junction kept 6 bases outside the gene matches. Germline values: CDR1 DFQATT, CDR2 SNEGSKA (reference sequence). CDR3 nucleotides: TGCAGTGCTACTCAAGCGGGGTACTCCTACAATGAGCAGTTCTTC. This sequence encodes CSATQAGYSYNEQFF.

A note on this clonotype: A read error may account for a junction end that differs from germline. The CDR3 nucleotides read TGCAGTGGCAGCCCCGGAGTAGCGGGAGAATACACGCAGTACTTC. This gives the protein CSGSPGVAGEYTQYF. The chain uses TRBV2 and TRBJ2-7, with 9 bases matching TRBD2. The CDR3 length is 15 residues. Germline V gene data show CDR1 as SNHLY and CDR2 as FYNNEI.

Comment on this clonotype: A read error may explain this, as a much larger clone is one base away. V is TRBV4-3 and J is TRBJ1-4; TRBD1 is a possible D gene (5 bases). This CDR3 is built from 16 residues. Germline V gene lookup returns CDR1 LGHNA and CDR2 YSLEER. This CDR3 reads CASSQNNWDGNGKLFF. The CDR3 bases are TGCGCCAGCAGCCAAAATAACTGGGACGGAAATGGAAAACTGTTTTTT.

Note on this clonotype: At one of its ends the junction is not consistent with the germline gene, which may arise from a read error. This chain joins TRBV7-8 and TRBJ1-2, with D hard to call. This CDR3 is 13 amino acids long. The germline CDR1 and CDR2 sequences are SGHVS and FQNEAQ. This CDR3 reads CGSSLGGCGGYTF. The DNA for the CDR3 is TGTGGCAGCAGCTTAGGAGGGTGTGGTGGCTACACCTTC.

This sequence joins TRBV7-2 and TRBJ2-1; TRBD2 is a possible D gene (7 bases). The CDR3 totals 20 residues. CDR1 is SGHTA, CDR2 FQGNSA, per germline. V was cut by 9 bases and J by 0 bases, with 30 bases left in between. CDR3 in amino acids: CASSQTEITGGPSSYNEQFF. DNA of the CDR3: TGTGCCAGTAGTCAGACGGAGATTACCGGGGGGCCTAGCTCCTACAATGAGCAGTTCTTC.

The genes are TRBV7-2 and TRBJ1-1, with 9 bases identical to TRBD1. The DNA end favors TRBJ1-2, so the J call may be wrong. In germline, CDR1 is SGHTA, CDR2 FQGNSA. The CDR3 sequence is 13 residues long. The CDR3 region has the DNA TGTGCCAGCAGCCAGAACAGGGGGCATGGCTACACCTTC. Translated: CASSQNRGHGYTF.

This clonotype occurred many times. The chain employs TRBV12-3 or TRBV12-4 and TRBJ2-5; 8 bases fit TRBD2. This CDR3 has 15 amino acids. The ends lost 4 bases at V and 1 base at J; junction bases unmatched: 5. The CDR3 bases are TGTGCCAGCAGTTCGGCTAGCGGGTTCCAAGAGACCCAGTACTTC. Its protein is CASSSASGFQETQYF.

This clonotype was recorded only once. The chain joins TRBV10-3 to TRBJ1-5, with a weak D call TRBD1 (6 bases). Germline V gives CDR1 ENHRY, CDR2 SYGVKD. The V and J ends lost 10 bases and 7 bases respectively, with 20 bases between them. The CDR3 contains 14 residues. The CDR3 DNA sequence: TGTGCCAGCAGCGTACAGGGCGGTCGGCAGCCCCAGCATTTT. It codes for CASSVQGGRQPQHF.

As for this clonotype: The conserved phenylalanine or tryptophan is not found at the CDR3 terminus, so this likely reflects a read error. No DNA is shown, since the ends of the CDR3 on it are uncertain; the CDR3 is the one TCRdb lists. The chain uses TRBV7-2 and TRBJ1-4. Germline V gives CDR1 SGHTA, CDR2 FQGNSA. Ends included, the CDR3 has 10 residues. The CDR3 protein is CASSLAVRLY.

In its sample, this clonotype was seen a few times. This chain links TRBV15 with TRBJ1-2, with 9 bases lining up with TRBD1. The junction had 7 bases not matched to a gene; V was cut back by 3 bases and J by 8 bases. The CDR3 consists of 14 residues. The V gene's germline CDR1 is LNHNV and CDR2 YYDKDF (reference sequence). The CDR3 region has the DNA TGTGCCACCAGCAGGGACACAGGGGGCTGGGGCTACACCTTC. Its protein is CATSRDTGGWGYTF.

This clonotype was seen many times. This chain connects TRBV5-1 to TRBJ1-3; tentatively, D is TRBD1 (5 bases). The CDR3 runs 15 residues. Between the trimmed V and J ends, which lost 2 bases and 3 bases, there was a span of 12 bases. Germline V gives CDR1 SGHRS, CDR2 YFSETQ. Here the CDR3 DNA reads TGCGCCAGCAGCTTAGGAGGGGTCAGTGGAAACACCATATATTTT. Its protein product is CASSLGGVSGNTIYF. The full variable domain, completed using reference TRBV5-1 and TRBJ1-3, is KAGVTQTPRYLIKTRGQQVTLSCSPISGHRSVSWYQQTPGQGLQFLFEYFSETQRNKGNFPGRFSGRQFSNSRSEMNVSTLELGDSALYLCASSLGGVSGNTIYFGEGSWLTVV.

A note on this clonotype: This may come from a read error, since a much larger clone is one base off. V and J are TRBV12-5 and TRBJ1-5; weak D call: TRBD1 (5 bases). The CDR3 runs to 16 residues. Per germline, CDR1 LGHNT and CDR2 FRNRAP. In DNA, the CDR3 is TGTGCCAGCAGTCCCGAGACAGCTTATAGCAATCAGCCCCAGCATTTT. Translation gives CASSPETAYSNQPQHF. The variable domain in full, completed from reference TRBV12-5 and TRBJ1-5, reads DARVTQTPRHKVTEMGQEVTMRCQPILGHNTVFWYRQTMMQGLELLAYFRNRAPLDDSGMPKDRFSAEMPDATLATLKIQPSEPRDSAVYFCASSPETAYSNQPQHFGDGTRLSIL.

The CDR3 reads CASSLVFGLAGGRTDTQYF. The CDR3 DNA sequence: TGTGCCAGCAGCTTAGTCTTCGGGTTAGCGGGGGGACGCACAGATACGCAGTATTTT. The rearrangement links TRBV7-8 to TRBJ2-3; 10 bases agree with TRBD2. Germline lookup yields CDR1 SGHVS and CDR2 FQNEAQ. The ends lost 1 base at V and 1 base at J; junction bases unmatched: 11. CDR3 size: 19 residues.

The chain is built from TRBV11-3 and TRBJ1-1; 9 bases match TRBD1. Germline loops: CDR1 SGHNT, CDR2 YENEEA. Losses at the gene ends were 5 bases for V and 0 bases for J; bases not matched to a gene: 7. There are 16 residues in the CDR3. In nucleotides, the CDR3 is TGTGCCAGCAGCACGGACGACAGGGGGATGAACACTGAAGCTTTCTTT. Its protein is CASSTDDRGMNTEAFF.

This rearrangement joins TRBV5-1 to TRBJ1-1; weak D call: TRBD1 (5 bases). Trimming took 4 bases from V and 7 from J, leaving 17 bases between them. Germline loops: CDR1 SGHRS, CDR2 YFSETQ. The CDR3 sequence is 14 residues long. CDR3 nucleotides: TGCGCCAGCAGCAAGGGACGGAACTCCTATGAAGCTTTCTTT. Its translation: CASSKGRNSYEAFF.

This clonotype was counted ten times or more. V gene TRBV5-8 combines with J gene TRBJ1-2; tentative D call: TRBD1 (6 bases). CDR1 and CDR2 (germline): SGHTS, YDEGEE. The CDR3 covers 12 residues. V lost 3 bases to trimming and J lost 6 bases, with 9 bases between them. CDR3 region: CASSYRVDGYTF. CDR3 DNA sequence: TGTGCCAGCAGCTACAGGGTAGATGGCTACACCTTC.

Written as DNA, the CDR3 is TGTGCCAGCAGCGTAGGGACAGCTCTGAACACTGAAGCTTTCTTT. Translated, it gives CASSVGTALNTEAFF. The chain recombines TRBV9 with TRBJ1-1; tentative D call: TRBD1 (6 bases). The CDR3 consists of 15 residues. The germline gives CDR1 SGDLS, CDR2 YYNGEE. Trimming left V 0 bases short and J 0 bases short, with 9 bases between.

V is TRBV4-1 and J is TRBJ2-1; D is undetermined. The last part of the DNA fits TRBJ2-7 better; the J call may be wrong. The CDR3 has 13 amino acids. Germline-derived CDR1 and CDR2 are MGHRA and YSYEKL. The CDR3 sequence is CASSQDWYHEQYF. The DNA of the CDR3 is TGCGCCAGCAGCCAAGATTGGTACCACGAGCAGTACTTC.

The rearrangement uses TRBV24-1 and TRBJ1-5; 8 bases line up with TRBD1. Germline trimming cut 4 bases from V and 5 bases from J; bases unmatched to any gene: 9. CDR1 is KGHDR and CDR2 is SFDVKD in the germline V gene. The CDR3 length is 16 residues. CDR3 DNA sequence: TGTGCCACCAGTGACACCTCGACAGGGGTCGATCAGCCCCAGCATTTT. This gives the protein CATSDTSTGVDQPQHF.

V gene TRBV5-4 combines with J gene TRBJ1-2; tentative D call: TRBD1 (5 bases). The CDR3 loop spans 14 amino acids. Germline V gene lookup returns CDR1 SGHNT and CDR2 YYREEE (reference sequence). Deletions cut 6 bases from V and 0 bases from J, with 12 bases between. This chain's CDR3 is CASTPDSANYGYTF. CDR3 nucleotides: TGTGCCAGCACCCCAGACAGCGCTAACTATGGCTACACCTTC.

This chain links TRBV10-3 with TRBJ1-2; D is ambiguous. The CDR3 runs 16 residues. Trimming took 2 bases from V and 13 from J, leaving 26 bases between them. Looked up from germline, CDR1 is ENHRY and CDR2 is SYGVKD. In DNA, the CDR3 is TGTGCCATCAGTGAGACCCACGGGAACTATCGCTACACCTTCACCTTC. Its protein is CAISETHGNYRYTFTF.